This TCR beta chain was identified in a study of identical twins. The CDR3 contains 16 residues. CDR1 KGHDR and CDR2 SFDVKD come from the germline V gene. V shed 1 base and J 6 bases; nucleotides not matched to a gene: 9. This clonotype has only a few counts. Using its own MiXCR run on the 5' RACE reads, TCRdb lists one record per CDR3 protein. The sample holds hundreds of thousands of distinct CDR3 sequences; roughly 8.6% are singletons and the top ten take 7% to 8.5%. These data were likewise used in another study, on yellow fever vaccine responses in identical twins.

The material sequenced was CD8+ T cells sorted from blood. V gene TRBV24-1 combines with J gene TRBJ1-2, with TRBD1 matching 8 bases. The receptor comes from a woman aged 18-29 years in good health. CDR3 residues: CATSDFGQTGEHGYTF. CDR3 DNA: TGTGCCACCAGTGATTTCGGCCAGACAGGGGAGCATGGCTACACCTTC.